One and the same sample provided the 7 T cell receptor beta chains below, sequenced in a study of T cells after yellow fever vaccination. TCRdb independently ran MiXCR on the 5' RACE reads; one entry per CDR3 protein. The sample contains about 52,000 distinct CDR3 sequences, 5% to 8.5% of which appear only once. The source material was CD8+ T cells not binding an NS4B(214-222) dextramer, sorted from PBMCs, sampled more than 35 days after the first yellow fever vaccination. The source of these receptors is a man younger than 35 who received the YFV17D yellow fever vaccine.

CDR3 coding DNA: TGTGCCAGCAGTTACGGGACAAGAAGTACCGGGGAGCTGTTTTTT. This codes for CASSYGTRSTGELFF. The V and J genes are TRBV6-5 and TRBJ2-2; TRBD1 might be the D (6 bases). With 2 bases removed from V and 5 bases from J, the gap between germline ends came to 12 bases. From germline, CDR1 is MNHEY and CDR2 SVGAGI. This CDR3 has 15 residues.

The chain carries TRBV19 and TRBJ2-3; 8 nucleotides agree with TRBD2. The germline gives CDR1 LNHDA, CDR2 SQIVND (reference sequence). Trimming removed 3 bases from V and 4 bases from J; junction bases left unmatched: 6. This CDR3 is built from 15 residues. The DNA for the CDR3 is TGTGCCAGTAGTATTGAGCGGGGGCTTGCAGATACGCAGTATTTT. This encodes CASSIERGLADTQYF.

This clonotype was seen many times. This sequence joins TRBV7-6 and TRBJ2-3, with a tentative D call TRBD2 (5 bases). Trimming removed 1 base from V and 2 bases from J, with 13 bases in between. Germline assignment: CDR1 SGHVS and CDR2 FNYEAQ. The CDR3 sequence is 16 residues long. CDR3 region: CASSLVARADTDTQYF. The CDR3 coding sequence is TGTGCCAGCAGCTTAGTAGCGCGGGCTGACACAGATACGCAGTATTTT.

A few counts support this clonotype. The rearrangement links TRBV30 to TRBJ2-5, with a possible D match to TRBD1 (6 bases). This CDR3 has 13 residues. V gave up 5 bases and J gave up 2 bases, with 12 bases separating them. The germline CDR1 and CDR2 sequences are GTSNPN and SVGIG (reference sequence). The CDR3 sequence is CAWWTERQETQYF. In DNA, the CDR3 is TGTGCCTGGTGGACAGAGAGACAAGAGACCCAGTACTTC.

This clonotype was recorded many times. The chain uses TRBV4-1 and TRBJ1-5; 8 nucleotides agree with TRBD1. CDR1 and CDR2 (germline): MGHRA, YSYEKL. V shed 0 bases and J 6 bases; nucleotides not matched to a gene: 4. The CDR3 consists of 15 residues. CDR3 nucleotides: TGCGCCAGCAGCCAAGATCAGGGGGCAAGTCAGCCCCAGCATTTT. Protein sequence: CASSQDQGASQPQHF.

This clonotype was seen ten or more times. CDR3 region: CASSEYDEQYF. The DNA for the CDR3 is TGTGCCAGCAGTGAATACGACGAGCAGTACTTC. The chain is built from TRBV25-1 and TRBJ2-7; D uncertain. Germline V gene sequence: CDR1 MGHDK, CDR2 SYGVNS. The V and J ends lost 0 bases and 5 bases respectively, with 2 bases between them. The CDR3 sequence is 11 residues long.

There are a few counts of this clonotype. The CDR3 DNA reads as TGCGCCAGCAGCTTCCTCCGGGACGGAAATTCACCCCTCCACTTT. Residues: CASSFLRDGNSPLHF. This rearrangement joins TRBV5-1 to TRBJ1-6, with D perhaps matching TRBD1 (5 bases). The ends were cut back, 2 bases at V and 7 bases at J, with 13 bases in the middle. Germline CDR1 is SGHRS and CDR2 is YFSETQ. The CDR3 spans 15 residues.